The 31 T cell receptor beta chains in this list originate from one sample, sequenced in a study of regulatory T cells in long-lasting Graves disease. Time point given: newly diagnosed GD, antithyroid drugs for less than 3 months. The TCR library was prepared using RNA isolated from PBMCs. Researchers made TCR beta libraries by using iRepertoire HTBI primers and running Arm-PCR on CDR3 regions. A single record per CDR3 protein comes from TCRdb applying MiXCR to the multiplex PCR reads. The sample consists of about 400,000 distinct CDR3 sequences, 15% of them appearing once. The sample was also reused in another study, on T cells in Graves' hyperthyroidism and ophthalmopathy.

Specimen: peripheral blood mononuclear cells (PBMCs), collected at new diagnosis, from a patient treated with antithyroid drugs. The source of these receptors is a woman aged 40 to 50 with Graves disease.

The DNA of the CDR3 is TGTGCCAGCAGTGAAGCGTCTCCCAAGAAGCGGGAGGGCGAGGATACGCAGTATTTT. It encodes CASSEASPKKREGEDTQYF. The chain employs TRBV6-1 and TRBJ2-3; TRBD2 agrees at 10 bases. V lost 0 bases and J lost 6; bases outside the gene matches: 15. Per germline, CDR1 MNHNS and CDR2 SASEGT. The CDR3 totals 19 residues.

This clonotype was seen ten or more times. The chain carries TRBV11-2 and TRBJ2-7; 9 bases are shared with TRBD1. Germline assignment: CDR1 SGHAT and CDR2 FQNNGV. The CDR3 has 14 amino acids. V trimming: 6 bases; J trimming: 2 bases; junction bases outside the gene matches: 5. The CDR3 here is CASRDRDRAYEQYF. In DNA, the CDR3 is TGTGCCAGCAGAGACCGGGACAGGGCCTACGAGCAGTACTTC.

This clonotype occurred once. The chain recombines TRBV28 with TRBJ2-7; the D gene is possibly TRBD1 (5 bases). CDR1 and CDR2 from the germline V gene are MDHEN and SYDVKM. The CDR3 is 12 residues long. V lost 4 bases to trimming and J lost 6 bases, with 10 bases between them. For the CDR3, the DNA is TGTGCCAGCAGTTCCCCAGGGTTCGAGCAGTACTTC. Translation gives CASSSPGFEQYF.

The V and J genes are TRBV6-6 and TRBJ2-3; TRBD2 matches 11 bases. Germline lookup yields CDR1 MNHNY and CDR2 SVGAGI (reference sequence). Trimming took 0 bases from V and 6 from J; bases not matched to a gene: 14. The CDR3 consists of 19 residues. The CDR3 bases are TGTGCCAGCAGTTACTCGATAACGGGACTAGCGGCCCCTACGGATACGCAGTATTTT. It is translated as CASSYSITGLAAPTDTQYF.

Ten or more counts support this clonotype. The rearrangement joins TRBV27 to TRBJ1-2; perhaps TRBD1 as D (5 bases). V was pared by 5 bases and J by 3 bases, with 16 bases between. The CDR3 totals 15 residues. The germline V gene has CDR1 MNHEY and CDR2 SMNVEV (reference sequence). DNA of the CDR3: TGTGCCAGCAGTCCGACCAGGGAGCTAGACTATGGCTACACCTTC. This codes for CASSPTRELDYGYTF.

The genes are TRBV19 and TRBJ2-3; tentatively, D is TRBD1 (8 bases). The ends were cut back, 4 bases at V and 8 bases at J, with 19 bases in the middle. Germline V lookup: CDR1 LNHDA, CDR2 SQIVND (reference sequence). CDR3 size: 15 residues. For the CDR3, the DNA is TGTGCCAGTAGTAGGGAGGGACAGGTTGTCGGTACGCAGTATTTT. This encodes CASSREGQVVGTQYF.

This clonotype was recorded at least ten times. The CDR3 loop is CASSTASGPPGDTQYF. In DNA, the CDR3 is TGTGCCAGCAGTACCGCTAGCGGGCCGCCAGGGGATACGCAGTATTTT. The chain uses TRBV12-3 or TRBV12-4 and TRBJ2-3; TRBD2 agrees at 8 bases. CDR3 length: 16 residues. J gave up 6 bases and V 5 bases, and 13 bases lay outside the gene matches.

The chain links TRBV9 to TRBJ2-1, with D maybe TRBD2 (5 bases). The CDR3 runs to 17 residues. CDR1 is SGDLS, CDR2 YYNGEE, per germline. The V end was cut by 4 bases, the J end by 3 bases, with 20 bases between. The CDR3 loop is CASSPLDLSPIYNEQFF. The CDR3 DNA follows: TGTGCCAGCAGCCCTTTGGACTTGAGTCCCATCTACAATGAGCAGTTCTTC.

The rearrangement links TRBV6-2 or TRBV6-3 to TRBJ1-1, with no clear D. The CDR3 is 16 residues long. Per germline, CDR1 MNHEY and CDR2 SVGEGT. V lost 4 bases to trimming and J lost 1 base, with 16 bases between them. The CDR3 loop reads CASSSLSPLRNTEAFF. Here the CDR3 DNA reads TGTGCCAGCAGTTCCCTTTCTCCACTCCGGAACACTGAAGCTTTCTTT.

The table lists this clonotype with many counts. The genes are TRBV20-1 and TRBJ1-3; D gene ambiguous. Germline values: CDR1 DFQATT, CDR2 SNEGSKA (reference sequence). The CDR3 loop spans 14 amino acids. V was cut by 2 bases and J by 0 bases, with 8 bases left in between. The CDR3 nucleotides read TGCAGTGCTAGACAGGCCAGCTCTGGAAACACCATATATTTT. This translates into CSARQASSGNTIYF.

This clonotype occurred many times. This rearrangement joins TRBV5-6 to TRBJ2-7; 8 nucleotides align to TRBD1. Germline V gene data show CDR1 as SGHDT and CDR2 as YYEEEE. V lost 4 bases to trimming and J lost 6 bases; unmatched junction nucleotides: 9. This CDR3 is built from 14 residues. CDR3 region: CASSRTGTLGEQYF. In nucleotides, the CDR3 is TGTGCCAGCAGCCGGACAGGGACCTTAGGCGAGCAGTACTTC.

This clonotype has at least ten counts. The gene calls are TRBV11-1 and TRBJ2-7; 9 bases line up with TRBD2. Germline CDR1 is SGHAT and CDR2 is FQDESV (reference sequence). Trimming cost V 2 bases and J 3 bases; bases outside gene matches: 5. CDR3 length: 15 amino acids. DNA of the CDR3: TGTGCCAGCAGCTTACATTCGCGGGAGGGCTACGAGCAGTACTTC. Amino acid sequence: CASSLHSREGYEQYF.

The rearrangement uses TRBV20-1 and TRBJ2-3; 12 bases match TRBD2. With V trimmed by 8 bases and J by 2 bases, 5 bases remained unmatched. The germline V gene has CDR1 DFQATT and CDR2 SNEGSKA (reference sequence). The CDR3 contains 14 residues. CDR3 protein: CSLLAGGITDTQYF. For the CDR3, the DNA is TGCAGTCTTCTAGCGGGAGGGATCACAGATACGCAGTATTTT.

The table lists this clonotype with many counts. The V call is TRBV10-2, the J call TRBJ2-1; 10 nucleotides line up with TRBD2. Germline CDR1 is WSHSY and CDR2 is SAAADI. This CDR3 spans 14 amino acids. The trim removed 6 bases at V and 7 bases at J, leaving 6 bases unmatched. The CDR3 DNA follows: TGCGCCAGCAGCCTAGCGGGAGACGGGAATGAGCAGTTCTTC. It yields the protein CASSLAGDGNEQFF.

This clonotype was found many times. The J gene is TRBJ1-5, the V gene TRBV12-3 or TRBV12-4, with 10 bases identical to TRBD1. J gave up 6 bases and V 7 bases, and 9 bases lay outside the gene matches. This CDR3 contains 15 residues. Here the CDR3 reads CASTPGDRGLQPQHF. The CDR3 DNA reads TGTGCCAGCACCCCGGGGGACAGGGGTCTTCAGCCCCAGCATTTT.

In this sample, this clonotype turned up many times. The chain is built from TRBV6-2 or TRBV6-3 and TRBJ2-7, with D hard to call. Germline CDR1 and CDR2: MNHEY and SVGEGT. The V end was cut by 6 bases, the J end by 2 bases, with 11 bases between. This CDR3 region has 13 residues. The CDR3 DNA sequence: TGTGCCAGCAGCCGGACGGTCGCCTACGAGCAGTACTTC. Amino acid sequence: CASSRTVAYEQYF.

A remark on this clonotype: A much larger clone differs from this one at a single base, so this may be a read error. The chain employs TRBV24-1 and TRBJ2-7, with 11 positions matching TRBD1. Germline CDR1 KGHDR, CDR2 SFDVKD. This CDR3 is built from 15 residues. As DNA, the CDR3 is TGTGCCACCGGTGATCCGGGGACAGGGGGAATCGAGCAGTACTTC. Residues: CATGDPGTGGIEQYF.

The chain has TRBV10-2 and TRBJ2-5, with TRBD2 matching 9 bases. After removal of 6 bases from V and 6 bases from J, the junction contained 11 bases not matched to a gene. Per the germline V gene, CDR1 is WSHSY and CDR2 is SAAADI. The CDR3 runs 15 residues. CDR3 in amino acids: CASSPLAGGSKTQYF. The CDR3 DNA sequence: TGCGCCAGCAGCCCCCTGGCGGGAGGGTCGAAGACCCAGTACTTC.

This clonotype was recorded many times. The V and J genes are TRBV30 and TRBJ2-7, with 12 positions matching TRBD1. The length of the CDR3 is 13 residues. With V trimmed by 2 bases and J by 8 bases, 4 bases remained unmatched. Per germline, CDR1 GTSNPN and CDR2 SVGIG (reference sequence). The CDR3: CAWSTGTGGKQYF. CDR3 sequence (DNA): TGTGCCTGGAGTACCGGGACAGGGGGCAAGCAGTACTTC.

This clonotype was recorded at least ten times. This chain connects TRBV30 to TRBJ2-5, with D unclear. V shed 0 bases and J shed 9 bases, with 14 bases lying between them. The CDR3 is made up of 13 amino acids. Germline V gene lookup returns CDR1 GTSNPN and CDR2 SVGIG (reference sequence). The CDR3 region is CAWSVEDGTPQYF. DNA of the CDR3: TGTGCCTGGAGTGTAGAGGACGGAACTCCCCAGTACTTC.

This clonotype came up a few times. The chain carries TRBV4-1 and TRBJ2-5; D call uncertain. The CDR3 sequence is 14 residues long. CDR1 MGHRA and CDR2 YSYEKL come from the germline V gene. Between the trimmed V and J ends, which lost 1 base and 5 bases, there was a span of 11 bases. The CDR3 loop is CASSQAGRSETQYF. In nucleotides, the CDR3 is TGCGCCAGCAGCCAAGCCGGGCGCTCGGAGACCCAGTACTTC.

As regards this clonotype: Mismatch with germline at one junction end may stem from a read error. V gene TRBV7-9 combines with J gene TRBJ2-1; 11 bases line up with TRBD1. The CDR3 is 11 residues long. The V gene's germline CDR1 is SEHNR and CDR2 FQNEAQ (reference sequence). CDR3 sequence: CASSNRDRGIF. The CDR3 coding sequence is TGTGCCAGCAGCAACCGGGACAGGGGGATCTTC. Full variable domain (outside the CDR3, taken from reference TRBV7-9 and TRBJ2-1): DTGVSQNPRHKITKRGQNVTFRCDPISEHNRLYWYRQTLGQGPEFLTYFQNEAQLEKSRLLSDRFSAERPKGSFSTLEIQRTEQGDSAMYLCASSNRDRGIFGPGTRLTVL.

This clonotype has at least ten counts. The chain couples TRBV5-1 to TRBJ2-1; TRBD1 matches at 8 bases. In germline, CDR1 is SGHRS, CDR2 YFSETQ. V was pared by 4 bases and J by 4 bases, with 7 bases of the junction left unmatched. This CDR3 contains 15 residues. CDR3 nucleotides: TGCGCCAGCAGCCTGACAGGGGAAAAATACAATGAGCAGTTCTTC. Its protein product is CASSLTGEKYNEQFF.

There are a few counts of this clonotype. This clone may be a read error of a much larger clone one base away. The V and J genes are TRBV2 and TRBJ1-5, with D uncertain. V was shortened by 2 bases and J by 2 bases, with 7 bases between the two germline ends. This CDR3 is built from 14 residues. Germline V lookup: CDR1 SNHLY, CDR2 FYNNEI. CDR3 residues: CASSERWGNQPQHF. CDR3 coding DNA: TGTGCCAGCAGTGAAAGGTGGGGCAATCAGCCCCAGCATTTT.

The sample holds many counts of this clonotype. This CDR3 reads CASSLSQGDDGYTF. CDR3 nucleotide sequence: TGTGCCAGCAGCCTATCCCAGGGGGACGATGGCTACACCTTC. The rearrangement uses TRBV11-2 and TRBJ1-2; 7 bases map to TRBD1. The V segment lost 5 bases and the J segment 6 bases; nucleotides outside the gene matches: 9. The CDR3 is made up of 14 amino acids. Germline CDR1 and CDR2: SGHAT and FQNNGV. Based on the CDR3 plus reference TRBV11-2 and TRBJ1-2, the full variable domain is EAGVAQSPRYKIIEKRQSVAFWCNPISGHATLYWYQQILGQGPKLLIQFQNNGVVDDSQLPKDRFSAERLKGVDSTLKIQPAKLEDSAVYLCASSLSQGDDGYTFGSGTRLTVV.

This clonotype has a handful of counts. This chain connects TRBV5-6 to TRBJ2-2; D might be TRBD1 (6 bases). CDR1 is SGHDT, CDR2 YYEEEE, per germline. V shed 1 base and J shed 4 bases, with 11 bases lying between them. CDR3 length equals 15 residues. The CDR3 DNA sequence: TGTGCCAGCAGCTTGTCCGGGACACCCACCGGGGAGCTGTTTTTT. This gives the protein CASSLSGTPTGELFF.

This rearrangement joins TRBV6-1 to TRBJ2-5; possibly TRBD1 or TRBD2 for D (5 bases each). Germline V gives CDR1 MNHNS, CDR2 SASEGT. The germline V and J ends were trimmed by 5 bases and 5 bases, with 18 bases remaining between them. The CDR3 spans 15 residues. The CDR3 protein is CASSHGARSVETQYF. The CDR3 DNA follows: TGTGCCAGCAGTCACGGGGCTAGGAGCGTGGAGACCCAGTACTTC.

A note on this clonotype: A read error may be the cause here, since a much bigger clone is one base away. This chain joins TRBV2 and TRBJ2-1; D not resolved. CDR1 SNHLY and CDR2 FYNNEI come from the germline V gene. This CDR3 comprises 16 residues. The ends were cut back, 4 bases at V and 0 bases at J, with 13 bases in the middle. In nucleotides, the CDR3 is TGTGCCAGCAGTGTAATGGCACAGAGCTCCTACAATGAGCAGTTCTTC. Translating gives CASSVMAQSSYNEQFF.

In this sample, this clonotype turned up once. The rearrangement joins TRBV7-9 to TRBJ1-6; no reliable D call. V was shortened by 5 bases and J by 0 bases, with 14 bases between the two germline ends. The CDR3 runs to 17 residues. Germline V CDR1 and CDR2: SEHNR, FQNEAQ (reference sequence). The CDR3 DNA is TGTGCCAGCAGCCCCTGGGTGGAGAGCTCCTATAATTCACCCCTCCACTTT. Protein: CASSPWVESSYNSPLHF.

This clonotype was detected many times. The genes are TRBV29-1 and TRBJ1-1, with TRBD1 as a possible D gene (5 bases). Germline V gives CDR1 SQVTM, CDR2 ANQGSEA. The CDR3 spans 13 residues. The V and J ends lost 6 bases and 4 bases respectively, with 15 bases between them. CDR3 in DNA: TGCAGCGTGGGGGGGGGAGGTCGCACTGAAGCTTTCTTT. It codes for CSVGGGGRTEAFF.

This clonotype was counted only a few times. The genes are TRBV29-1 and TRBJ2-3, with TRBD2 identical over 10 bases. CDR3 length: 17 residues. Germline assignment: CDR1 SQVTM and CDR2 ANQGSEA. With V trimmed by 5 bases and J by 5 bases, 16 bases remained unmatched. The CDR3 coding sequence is TGCAGCGTTCTAGGGGTGCGAGCGGGAGGGAGGGGAGATACGCAGTATTTT. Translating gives CSVLGVRAGGRGDTQYF.